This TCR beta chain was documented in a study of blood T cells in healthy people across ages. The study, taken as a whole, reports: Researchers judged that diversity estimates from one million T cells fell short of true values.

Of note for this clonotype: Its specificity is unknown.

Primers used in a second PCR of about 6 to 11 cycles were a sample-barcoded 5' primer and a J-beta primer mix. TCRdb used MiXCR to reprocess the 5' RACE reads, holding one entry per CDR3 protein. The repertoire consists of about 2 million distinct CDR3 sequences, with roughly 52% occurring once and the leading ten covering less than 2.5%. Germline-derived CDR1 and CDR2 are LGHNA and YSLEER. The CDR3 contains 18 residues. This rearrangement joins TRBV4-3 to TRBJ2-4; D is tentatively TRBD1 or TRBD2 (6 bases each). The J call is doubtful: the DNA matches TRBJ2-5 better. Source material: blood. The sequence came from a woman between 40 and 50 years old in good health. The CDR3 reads CASSQDAPTRGRWETQYF. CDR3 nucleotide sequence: TGCGCCAGCAGCCAAGATGCTCCGACCCGGGGGCGGTGGGAGACCCAGTACTTC.